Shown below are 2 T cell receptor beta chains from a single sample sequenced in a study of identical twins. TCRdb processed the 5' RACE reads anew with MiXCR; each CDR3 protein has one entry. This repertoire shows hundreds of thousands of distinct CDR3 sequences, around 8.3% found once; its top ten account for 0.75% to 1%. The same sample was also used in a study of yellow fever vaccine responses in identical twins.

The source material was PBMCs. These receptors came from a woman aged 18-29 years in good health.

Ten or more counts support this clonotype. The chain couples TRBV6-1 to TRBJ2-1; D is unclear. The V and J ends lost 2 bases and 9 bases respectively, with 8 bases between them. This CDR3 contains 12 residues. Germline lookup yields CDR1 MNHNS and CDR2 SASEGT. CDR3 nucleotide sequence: TGTGCCAGCAGTGAATTATATCTTGAGCAGTTCTTC. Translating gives CASSELYLEQFF.

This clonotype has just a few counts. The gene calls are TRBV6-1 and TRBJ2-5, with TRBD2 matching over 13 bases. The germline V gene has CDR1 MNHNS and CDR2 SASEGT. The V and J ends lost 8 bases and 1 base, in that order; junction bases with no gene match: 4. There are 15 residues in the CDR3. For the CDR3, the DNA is TGTGCCAGCGGTGGGACTAGCGGGATCCAAGAGACCCAGTACTTC. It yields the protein CASGGTSGIQETQYF.